These 3 T cell receptor beta chains were all obtained from the same sample, sequenced in a study of cytomegalovirus exposure and HLA in healthy donors. Method: immunoSEQ multiplex PCR; TCRdb's copy keeps in-frame clones and lacks some. The sample shows around 300,000 clones, approximately 83% of them seen only once. The sample comprised PBMCs. The receptor set was obtained from a young woman in good health and CMV-seronegative.

This sequence joins TRBV9 and TRBJ1-3; 9 nucleotides align to TRBD1. The V gene's germline CDR1 is SGDLS and CDR2 YYNGEE. V lost 4 bases and J lost 3; bases outside the gene matches: 8. The CDR3 contains 16 residues. CDR3 DNA sequence: TGTGCCAGCAGCCCCTTGGACAGGGGAGGTGGAAACACCATATATTTT. Translating gives CASSPLDRGGGNTIYF. Supplemented by reference TRBV9 and TRBJ1-3, the full variable domain reads DSGVTQTPKHLITATGQRVTLRCSPRSGDLSVYWYQQSLDQGLQFLIQYYNGEERAKGNILERFSAQQFPDLHSELNLSSLELGDSALYFCASSPLDRGGGNTIYFGEGSWLTVV.

This clone was observed once. This sequence joins TRBV6-6 and TRBJ2-7; possible D gene TRBD2, 6 bases. CDR1 MNHNY and CDR2 SVGAGI come from the germline V gene (reference sequence). The CDR3 consists of 12 residues. V gave up 11 bases and J gave up 4 bases, with 15 bases separating them. The CDR3 DNA follows: TGTGCCGGCGGGACTGGGGATTACGAGCAGTACTTC. It specifies CAGGTGDYEQYF.

The rearrangement joins TRBV6-5 to TRBJ1-2; TRBD1 matches 7 bases. The germline V gene encodes CDR1 MNHEY and CDR2 SVGAGI. The CDR3 runs 13 residues. The V and J ends lost 5 bases and 4 bases, in that order; junction bases with no gene match: 4. The CDR3 loop reads CASSKGQPYGYTF. The DNA of the CDR3 is TGTGCCAGCAGTAAGGGACAGCCCTATGGCTACACCTTC.